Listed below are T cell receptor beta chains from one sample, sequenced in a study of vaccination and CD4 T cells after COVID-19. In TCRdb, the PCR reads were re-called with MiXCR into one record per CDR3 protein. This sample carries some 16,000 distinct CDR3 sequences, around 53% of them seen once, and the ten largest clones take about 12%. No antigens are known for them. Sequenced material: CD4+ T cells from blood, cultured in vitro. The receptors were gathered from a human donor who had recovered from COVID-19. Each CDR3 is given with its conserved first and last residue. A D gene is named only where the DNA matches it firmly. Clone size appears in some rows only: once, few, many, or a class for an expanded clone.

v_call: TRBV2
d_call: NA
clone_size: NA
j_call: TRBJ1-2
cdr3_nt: TGTGCCAGCAGTTTCACAGGGAGTCTCGGCTACACCTTC
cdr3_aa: CASSFTGSLGYTF

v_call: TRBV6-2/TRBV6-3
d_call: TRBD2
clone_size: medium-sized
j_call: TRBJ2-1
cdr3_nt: TGTGCCAGCAGTTATTATAGCGGGAGAGGTGAGCAGTTCTTC
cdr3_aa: CASSYYSGRGEQFF

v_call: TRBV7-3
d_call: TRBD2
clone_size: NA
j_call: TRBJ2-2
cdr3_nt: TGTGCCAGCAGCCGAGGGACTAGCGGTAACACCGGGGAGCTGTTTTTT
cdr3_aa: CASSRGTSGNTGELFF

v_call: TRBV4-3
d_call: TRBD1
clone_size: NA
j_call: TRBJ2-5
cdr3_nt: TGCGCCAGCAGCCAAGTGGGGACAGGGGGAGAGACCCAGTACTTC
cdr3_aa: CASSQVGTGGETQYF

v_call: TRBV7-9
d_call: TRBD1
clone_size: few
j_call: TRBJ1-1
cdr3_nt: TGTGCCAGCAGCTCTAGGCTCCGGGACAGGGCGAGGACTGAAGCTTTCTTT
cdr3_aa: CASSSRLRDRARTEAFF

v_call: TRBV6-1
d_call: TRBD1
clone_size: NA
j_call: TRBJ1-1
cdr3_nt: TGTGCCAGCAGGCAGGGACAGGGGGCGCGGGCTTTCTTT
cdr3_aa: CASRQGQGARAFF

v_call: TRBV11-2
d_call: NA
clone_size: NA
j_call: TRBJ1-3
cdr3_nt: TGTGCCAGCAGGCCACAGGGTACTGGAAACACCATATATTTT
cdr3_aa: CASRPQGTGNTIYF

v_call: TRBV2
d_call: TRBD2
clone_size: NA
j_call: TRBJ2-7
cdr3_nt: TGTGCCGGGGCGAAACTAGCGAAACCCCTCGAGCAGTACTTC
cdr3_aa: CAGAKLAKPLEQYF

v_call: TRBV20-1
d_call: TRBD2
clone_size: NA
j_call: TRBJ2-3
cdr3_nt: TGCAGTGTTCCGCCGGGACTAGGCACAGATACGCAGTATTTT
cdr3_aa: CSVPPGLGTDTQYF

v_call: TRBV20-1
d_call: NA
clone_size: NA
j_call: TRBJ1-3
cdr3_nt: TGCAGTGCTAGTCAGGGTTCTGGAAACACCATATATTTT
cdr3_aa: CSASQGSGNTIYF

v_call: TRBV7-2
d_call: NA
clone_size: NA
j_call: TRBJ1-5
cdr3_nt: TGTGCCAGCAGCCCACCCAGACAGTTGAATAGCAATCAGCCCCAGCATTTT
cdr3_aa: CASSPPRQLNSNQPQHF

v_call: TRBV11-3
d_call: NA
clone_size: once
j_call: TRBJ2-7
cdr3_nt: TGTGCCAGCAGCATTGACCCCACAGAATACGAGCAGTACTTC
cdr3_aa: CASSIDPTEYEQYF

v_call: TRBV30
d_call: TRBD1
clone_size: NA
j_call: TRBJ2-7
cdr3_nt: TGTGCCTGGAGAAGGGACAGGGACTACGAGCAGTACTTC
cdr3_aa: CAWRRDRDYEQYF

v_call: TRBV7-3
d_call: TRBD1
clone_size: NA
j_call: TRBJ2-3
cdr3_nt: TGTGCCAGCAGCCCGGGACAGGACACAGATACGCAGTATTTT
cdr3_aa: CASSPGQDTDTQYF

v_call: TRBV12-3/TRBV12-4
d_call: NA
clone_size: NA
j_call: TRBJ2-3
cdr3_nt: TGTGCCAGCAGTTTATCCGATACGCAGTATTTT
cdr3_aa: CASSLSDTQYF

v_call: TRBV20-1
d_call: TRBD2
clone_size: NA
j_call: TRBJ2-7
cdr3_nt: TGCAGTGCTAGGGTCCCGTTAGCGGGAAAGGACGAGCAGTACTTC
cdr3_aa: CSARVPLAGKDEQYF

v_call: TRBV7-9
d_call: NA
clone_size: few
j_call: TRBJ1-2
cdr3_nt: TGTGCCAGCAGCTTAGCGGGAGGGGACTATGGCTACACCTTC
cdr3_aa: CASSLAGGDYGYTF

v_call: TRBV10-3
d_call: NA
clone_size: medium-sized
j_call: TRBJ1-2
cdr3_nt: TGTGCCATCAGTGAGTTACAGGGTACCTATGGCTACACCTTC
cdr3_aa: CAISELQGTYGYTF

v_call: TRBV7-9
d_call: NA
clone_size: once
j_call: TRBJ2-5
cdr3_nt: TGTGCCAGCAGCTTAGGGCAGAACCAAGAGACCCAGTACTTC
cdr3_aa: CASSLGQNQETQYF

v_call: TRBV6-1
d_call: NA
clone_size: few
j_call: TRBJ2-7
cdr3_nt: TGTGCCAGCACCGAAGGGCCTAGCGAGACCTACGAGCAGTACTTC
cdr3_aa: CASTEGPSETYEQYF

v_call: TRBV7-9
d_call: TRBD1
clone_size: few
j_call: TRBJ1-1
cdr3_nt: TGTGCCAGCAGCTTATCCGGGACAGGGGGAGCTTTCTTT
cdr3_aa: CASSLSGTGGAFF

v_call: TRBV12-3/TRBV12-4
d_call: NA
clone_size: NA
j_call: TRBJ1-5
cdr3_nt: TGTGCCAGCGCTTGGGGGGGCTTGGGGCAGCCCCAGCATTTT
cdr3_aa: CASAWGGLGQPQHF

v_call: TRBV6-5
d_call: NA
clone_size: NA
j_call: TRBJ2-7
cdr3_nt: TGTGCCAGCAGTTACTCGAGGGGGGACGAGCAGTACTTC
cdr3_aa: CASSYSRGDEQYF

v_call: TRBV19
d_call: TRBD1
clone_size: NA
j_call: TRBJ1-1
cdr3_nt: TGTGCCAGTAGTGTGCTCGGGACAGCGAACACTGAAGCTTTCTTT
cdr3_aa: CASSVLGTANTEAFF

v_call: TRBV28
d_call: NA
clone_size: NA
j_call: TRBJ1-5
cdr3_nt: TGTGCCAGCAGTCCCCCCTTGGGGCCCCAGCATTTT
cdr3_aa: CASSPPLGPQHF

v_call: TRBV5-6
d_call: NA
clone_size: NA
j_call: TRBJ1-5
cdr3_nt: TGTGCCAGCAGCTGGGGGGGGGCAGGGGATCAGCCCCAGCATTTT
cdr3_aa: CASSWGGAGDQPQHF

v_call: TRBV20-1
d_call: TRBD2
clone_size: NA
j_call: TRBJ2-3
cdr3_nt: TGCAGTGCTACGGGGTTTAGCGGGGTCACAGATACGCAGTATTTT
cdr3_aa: CSATGFSGVTDTQYF

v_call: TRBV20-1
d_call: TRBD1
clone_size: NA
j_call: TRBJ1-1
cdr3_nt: TGCAGTGCTAGTAACGGGGACAGCCCTGAAGCTTTCTTT
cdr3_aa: CSASNGDSPEAFF

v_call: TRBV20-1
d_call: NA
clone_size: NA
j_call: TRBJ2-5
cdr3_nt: TGCAGTGCTAGAGGGGACTTAGAGACCCAGTACTTC
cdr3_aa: CSARGDLETQYF

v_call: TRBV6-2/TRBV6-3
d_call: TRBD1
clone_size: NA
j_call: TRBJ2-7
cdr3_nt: TGTGCCAGCAGTCCACTGCAGGGGGCTAACGACTACGAGCAGTACTTC
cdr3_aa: CASSPLQGANDYEQYF

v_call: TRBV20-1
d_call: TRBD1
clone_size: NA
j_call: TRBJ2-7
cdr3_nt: TGCAGTGCGCCTTCACCCCCCAGGGGGTACGAGCAGTACTTC
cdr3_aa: CSAPSPPRGYEQYF

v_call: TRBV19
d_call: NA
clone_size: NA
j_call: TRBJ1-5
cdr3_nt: TGTGCCAGTAGTATTCCCTTCCGGGATCAGCCCCAGCATTTT
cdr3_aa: CASSIPFRDQPQHF

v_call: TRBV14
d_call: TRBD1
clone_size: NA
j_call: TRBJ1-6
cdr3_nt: TGTGCCAGCAGCCAAGGACAGGGTTTGAATTCACCCGTCCACTTT
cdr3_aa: CASSQGQGLNSPVHF

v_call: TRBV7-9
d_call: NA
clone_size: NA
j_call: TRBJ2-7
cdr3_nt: TGTGCCAGCAGCCCCTCTACACGGAGCTCCTACGAGCAGTACTTC
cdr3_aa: CASSPSTRSSYEQYF

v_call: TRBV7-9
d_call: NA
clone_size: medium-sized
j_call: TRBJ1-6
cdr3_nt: TGTGCCAGCAGCCGGGGAGGGGGAATAGGATCACCCCTCCACTTT
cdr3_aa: CASSRGGGIGSPLHF

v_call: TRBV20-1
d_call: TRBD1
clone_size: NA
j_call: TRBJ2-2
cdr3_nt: TGCAGTGCTATAGACAGGGGGCAAACCGGGGAGCTGTTTTTT
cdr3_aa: CSAIDRGQTGELFF

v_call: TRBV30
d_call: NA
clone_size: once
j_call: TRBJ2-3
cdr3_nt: TGTGCCTGGAGTGTAAGAGCACAGTGGGATACGCAGTATTTT
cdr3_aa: CAWSVRAQWDTQYF

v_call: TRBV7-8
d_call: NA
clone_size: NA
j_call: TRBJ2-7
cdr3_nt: TGTGCCAGCAGCTTTAGCTCCTACGAGCAGTACTTC
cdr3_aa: CASSFSSYEQYF

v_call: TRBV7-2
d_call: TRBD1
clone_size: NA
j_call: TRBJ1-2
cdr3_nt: TGTGCCAGCAGCTATACAGGGGACCGGAGGCATGGCTACACCTTC
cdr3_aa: CASSYTGDRRHGYTF

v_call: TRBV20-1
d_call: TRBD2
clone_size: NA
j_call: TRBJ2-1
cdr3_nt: TGCAGTGCTCGGACTAGCGCCCAGTCCCCCATATACAATGAGCAGTTCTTC
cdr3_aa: CSARTSAQSPIYNEQFF

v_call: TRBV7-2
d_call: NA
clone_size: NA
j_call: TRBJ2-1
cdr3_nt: TGTGCCAGCAGCTTAGATTCCCTAGCTCGCAATGAGCAGTTCTTC
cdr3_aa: CASSLDSLARNEQFF

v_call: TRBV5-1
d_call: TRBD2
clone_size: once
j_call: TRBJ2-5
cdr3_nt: TGCGCCAGCAGCACGTATAGCGGGGGTTTAGGGGAGACCCAGTACTTC
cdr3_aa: CASSTYSGGLGETQYF

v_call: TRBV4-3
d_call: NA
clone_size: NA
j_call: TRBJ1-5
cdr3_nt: TGCGCCAGCAGCCAAGATGTGGGGCAGCCCCAGCATTTT
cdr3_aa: CASSQDVGQPQHF

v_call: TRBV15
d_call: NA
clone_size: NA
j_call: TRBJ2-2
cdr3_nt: TGTGCCACCAGCAGAGTTCTAGCGAACACCGGGGAGCTGTTTTTT
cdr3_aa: CATSRVLANTGELFF

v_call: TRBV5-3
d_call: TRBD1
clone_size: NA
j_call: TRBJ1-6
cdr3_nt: TGTGCCAGCAGCTTGGAGGACAGGGAAGAATCACCCCTCCACTTT
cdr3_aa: CASSLEDREESPLHF

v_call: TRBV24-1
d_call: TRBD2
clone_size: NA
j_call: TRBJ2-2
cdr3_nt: TGTGCCACCAGTGAATTACCCGTATGGACTAGCGGGAGGGCCAGTCTAGGCACCGGGGAGCTGTTTTTT
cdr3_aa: CATSELPVWTSGRASLGTGELFF

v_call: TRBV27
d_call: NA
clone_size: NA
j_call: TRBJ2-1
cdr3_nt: TGTGCCAGCAGCCCGACGATCTACAATGAGCAGTTCTTC
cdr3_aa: CASSPTIYNEQFF

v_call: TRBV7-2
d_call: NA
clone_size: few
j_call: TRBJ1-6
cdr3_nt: TGTGCCAGCAGCTTGCAGGGACGGGAAAATTCACCCCTCCACTTT
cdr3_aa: CASSLQGRENSPLHF

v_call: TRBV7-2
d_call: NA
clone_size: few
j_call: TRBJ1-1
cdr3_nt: TGTGCCAGCAGCTTGGATATTAGGGCTCAAGCTTTCTTT
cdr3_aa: CASSLDIRAQAFF

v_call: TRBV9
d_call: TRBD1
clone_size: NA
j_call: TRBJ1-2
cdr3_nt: TGTGCCAGCAGCGTTGACAGGGGCTCTGGCTACACCTTC
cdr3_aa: CASSVDRGSGYTF

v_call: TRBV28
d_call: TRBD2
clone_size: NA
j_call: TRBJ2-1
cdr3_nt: TGTGCCAGCAGTTCCCTAGCGGGAGGCTCCTACAATGAGCAGTTCTTC
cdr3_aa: CASSSLAGGSYNEQFF